The 5 T cell receptor beta chains in this list originate from one sample, sequenced in a study of blood T cell repertoires in COVID-19. The data were produced by immunoSEQ multiplex PCR, yet TCRdb's version contains in-frame clones alone and is incomplete. The sample carries about 320,000 clones, 70% to 90% recorded once. Sequenced material: peripheral blood. These receptors were taken from a human donor in a cohort sampled during active COVID-19.

The chain carries TRBV18 and TRBJ2-1, with 11 bases fitting TRBD2. The V gene's germline CDR1 is KGHSH and CDR2 LQKENI. The CDR3 sequence is 20 residues long. Trimming removed 6 bases from V and 0 bases from J; junction bases left unmatched: 16. The chain's CDR3 is CASSPRLAGRLTSSYNEQFF. CDR3 DNA: TGTGCCAGCTCCCCAAGACTAGCGGGGCGACTAACTAGCTCCTACAATGAGCAGTTCTTC.

The rearrangement links TRBV5-1 to TRBJ2-3; 7 nucleotides agree with TRBD1. V trimming: 4 bases; J trimming: 0 bases; junction bases outside the gene matches: 5. Germline V gene data show CDR1 as SGHRS and CDR2 as YFSETQ. CDR3 length: 15 residues. The DNA for the CDR3 is TGCGCCAGCAGCCAGGGGACAGTCAGCACAGATACGCAGTATTTT. Protein: CASSQGTVSTDTQYF.

This CDR3 reads CSVSGQGKTEAFF. The CDR3 DNA reads TGCAGCGTATCGGGACAGGGAAAAACTGAAGCTTTCTTT. V gene TRBV29-1 combines with J gene TRBJ1-1; 9 nucleotides agree with TRBD1. Germline V lookup: CDR1 SQVTM, CDR2 ANQGSEA. The CDR3 runs 13 residues. V was clipped by 6 bases and J by 5 bases; unmatched bases: 7.

The chain couples TRBV24-1 to TRBJ1-2; no clear D gene. CDR1 is KGHDR, CDR2 SFDVKD, per germline. This CDR3 is built from 16 residues. Trimming removed 4 bases from V and 3 bases from J, with 17 bases in between. The CDR3 bases are TGTGCCACCAGTGACCCCGGCGCGAGTGGAGACTATGGCTACACCTTC. This codes for CATSDPGASGDYGYTF.

The chain couples TRBV6-6 to TRBJ1-3, with 8 bases aligning to TRBD1. The germline V gene has CDR1 MNHNY and CDR2 SVGAGI (reference sequence). The CDR3 spans 15 residues. V lost 6 bases to trimming and J lost 0 bases; unmatched junction nucleotides: 4. CDR3 coding DNA: TGTGCCAGCAGGATAACAGGGGGCTCTGGAAACACCATATATTTT. This translates into CASRITGGSGNTIYF.